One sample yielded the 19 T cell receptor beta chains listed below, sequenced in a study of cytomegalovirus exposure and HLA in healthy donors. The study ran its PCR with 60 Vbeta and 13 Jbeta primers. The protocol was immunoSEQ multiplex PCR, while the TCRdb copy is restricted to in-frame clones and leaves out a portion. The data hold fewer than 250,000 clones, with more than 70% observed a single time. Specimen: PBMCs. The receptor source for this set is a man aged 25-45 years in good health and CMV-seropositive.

CDR3 sequence (DNA): TGTGCCAGCAGTTTTACAGGGTCCGAGCAGTACTTC. It codes for CASSFTGSEQYF. The V gene is TRBV9, the J gene TRBJ2-7; D may be TRBD1 (6 bases). The ends were cut back, 5 bases at V and 6 bases at J, with 12 bases in the middle. The germline gives CDR1 SGDLS, CDR2 YYNGEE. CDR3 size: 12 residues.

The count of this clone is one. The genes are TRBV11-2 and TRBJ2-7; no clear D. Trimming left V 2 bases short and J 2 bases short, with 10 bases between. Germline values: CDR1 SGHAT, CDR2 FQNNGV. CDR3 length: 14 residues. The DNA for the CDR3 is TGTGCCAGCAGCTTACGCGACAAAGCCTACGAGCAGTACTTC. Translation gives CASSLRDKAYEQYF.

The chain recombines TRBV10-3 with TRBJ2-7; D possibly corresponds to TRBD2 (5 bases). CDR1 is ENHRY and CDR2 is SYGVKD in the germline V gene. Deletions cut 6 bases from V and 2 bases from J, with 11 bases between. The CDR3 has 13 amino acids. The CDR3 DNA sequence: TGTGCCATCAGGGACTTCAATGCCTACGAGCAGTACTTC. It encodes CAIRDFNAYEQYF.

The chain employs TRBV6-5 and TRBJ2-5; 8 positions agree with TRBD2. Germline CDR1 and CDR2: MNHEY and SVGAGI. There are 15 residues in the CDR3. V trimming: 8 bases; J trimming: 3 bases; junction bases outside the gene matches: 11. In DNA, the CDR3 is TGTGCCAGCCGTCCCCAAGCGGGAGTCGAAGAGACCCAGTACTTC. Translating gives CASRPQAGVEETQYF.

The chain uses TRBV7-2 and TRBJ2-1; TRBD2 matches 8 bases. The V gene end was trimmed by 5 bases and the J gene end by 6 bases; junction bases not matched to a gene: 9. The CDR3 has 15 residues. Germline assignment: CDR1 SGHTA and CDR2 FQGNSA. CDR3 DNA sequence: TGTGCCAGCAGCCCCTCCCGGACTAGCCCCAATGAGCAGTTCTTC. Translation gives CASSPSRTSPNEQFF.

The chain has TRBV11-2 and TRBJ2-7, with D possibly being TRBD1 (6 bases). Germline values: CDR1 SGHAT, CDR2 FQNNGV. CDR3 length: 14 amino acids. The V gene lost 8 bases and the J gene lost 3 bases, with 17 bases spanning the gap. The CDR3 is CASGNRESVYEQYF. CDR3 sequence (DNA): TGTGCCAGCGGGAACAGGGAATCAGTCTACGAGCAGTACTTC.

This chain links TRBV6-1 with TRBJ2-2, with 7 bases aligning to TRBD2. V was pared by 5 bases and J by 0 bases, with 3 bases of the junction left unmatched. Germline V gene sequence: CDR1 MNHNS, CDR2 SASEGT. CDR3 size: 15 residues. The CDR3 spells CASSRAGANTGELFF. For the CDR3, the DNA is TGTGCCAGCAGTAGGGCGGGGGCGAACACCGGGGAGCTGTTTTTT.

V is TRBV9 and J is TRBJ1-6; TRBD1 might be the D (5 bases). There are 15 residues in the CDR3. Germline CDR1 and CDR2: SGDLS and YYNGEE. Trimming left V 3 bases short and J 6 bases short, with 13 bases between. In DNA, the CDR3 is TGTGCCAGCAGCGGGATCGGGACTGTTAATTCACCCCTCCACTTT. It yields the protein CASSGIGTVNSPLHF.

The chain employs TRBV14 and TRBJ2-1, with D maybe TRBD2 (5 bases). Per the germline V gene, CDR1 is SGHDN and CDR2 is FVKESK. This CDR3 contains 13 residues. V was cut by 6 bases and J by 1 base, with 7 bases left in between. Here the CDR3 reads CASRRGSYNEQFF. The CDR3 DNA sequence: TGTGCCAGCAGGAGAGGGTCCTACAATGAGCAGTTCTTC.

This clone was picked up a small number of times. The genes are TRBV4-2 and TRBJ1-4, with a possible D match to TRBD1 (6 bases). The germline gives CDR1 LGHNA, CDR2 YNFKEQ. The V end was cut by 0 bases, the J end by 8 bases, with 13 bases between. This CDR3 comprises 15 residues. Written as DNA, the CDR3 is TGTGCCAGCAGCCAAGAACACAGGGCGATGGAAAAACTGTTTTTT. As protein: CASSQEHRAMEKLFF.

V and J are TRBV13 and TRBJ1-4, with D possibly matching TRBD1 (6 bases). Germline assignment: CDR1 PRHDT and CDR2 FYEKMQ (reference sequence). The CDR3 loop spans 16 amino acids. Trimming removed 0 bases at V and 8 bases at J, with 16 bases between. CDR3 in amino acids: CASSLGLQGVGEKLFF. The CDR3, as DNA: TGTGCCAGCAGCTTAGGGCTACAGGGCGTAGGGGAAAAACTGTTTTTT.

CDR3 in amino acids: CASSGTGNETYGYTF. The DNA for the CDR3 is TGTGCCAGCAGTGGGACAGGGAACGAGACCTATGGCTACACCTTC. This chain links TRBV5-4 with TRBJ1-2; 9 bases align to TRBD1. This CDR3 comprises 15 residues. CDR1 and CDR2 from the germline V gene are SGHNT and YYREEE (reference sequence). Losses at the gene ends were 5 bases for V and 4 bases for J; bases not matched to a gene: 9.

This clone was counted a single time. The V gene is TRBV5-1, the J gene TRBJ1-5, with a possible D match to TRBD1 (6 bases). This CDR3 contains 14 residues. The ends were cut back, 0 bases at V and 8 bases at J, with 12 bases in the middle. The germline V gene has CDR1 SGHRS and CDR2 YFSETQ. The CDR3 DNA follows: TGCGCCAGCAGCTTGGGGGGGGGCTCGGAGCCCCAGCATTTT. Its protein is CASSLGGGSEPQHF.

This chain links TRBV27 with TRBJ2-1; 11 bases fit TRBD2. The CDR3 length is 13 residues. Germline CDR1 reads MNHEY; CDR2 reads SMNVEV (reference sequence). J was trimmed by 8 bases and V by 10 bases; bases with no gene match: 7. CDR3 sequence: CATHPGLADEQFF. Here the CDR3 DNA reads TGTGCCACCCACCCGGGACTAGCGGATGAGCAGTTCTTC.

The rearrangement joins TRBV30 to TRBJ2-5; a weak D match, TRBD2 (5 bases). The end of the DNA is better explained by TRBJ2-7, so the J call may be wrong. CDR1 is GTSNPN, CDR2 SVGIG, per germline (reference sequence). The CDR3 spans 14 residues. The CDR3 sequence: CAWSREMGSYEQYF. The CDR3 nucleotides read TGTGCCTGGAGTAGGGAGATGGGCTCCTACGAGCAGTACTTC.

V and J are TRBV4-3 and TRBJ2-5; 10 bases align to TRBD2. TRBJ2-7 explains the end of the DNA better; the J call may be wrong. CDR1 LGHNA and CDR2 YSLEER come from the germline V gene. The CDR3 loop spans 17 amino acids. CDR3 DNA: TGCGCCAGCAGCCAAGAACCCCTAGCGGGGGAAACCTACGAGCAGTACTTC. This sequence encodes CASSQEPLAGETYEQYF.

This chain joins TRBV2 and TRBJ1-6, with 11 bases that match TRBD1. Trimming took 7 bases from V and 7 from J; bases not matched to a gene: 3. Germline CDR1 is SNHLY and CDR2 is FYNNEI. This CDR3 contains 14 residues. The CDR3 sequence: CASTGQGANSPLHF. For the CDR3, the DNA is TGTGCCAGCACCGGACAGGGGGCGAATTCACCCCTCCACTTT.

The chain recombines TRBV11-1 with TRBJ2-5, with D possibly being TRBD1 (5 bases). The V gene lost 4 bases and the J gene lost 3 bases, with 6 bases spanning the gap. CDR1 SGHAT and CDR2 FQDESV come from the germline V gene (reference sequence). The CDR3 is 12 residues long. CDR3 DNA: TGTGCCAGCAGCTCGACAGAAGAGACCCAGTACTTC. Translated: CASSSTEETQYF.

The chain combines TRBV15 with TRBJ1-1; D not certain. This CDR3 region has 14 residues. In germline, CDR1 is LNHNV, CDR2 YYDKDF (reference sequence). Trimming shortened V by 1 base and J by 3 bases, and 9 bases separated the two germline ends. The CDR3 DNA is TGTGCCACCAGCAGAGTAGGGAGGGACACTGAAGCTTTCTTT. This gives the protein CATSRVGRDTEAFF.